The present TCR beta chain was sequenced within a study of cytomegalovirus exposure and HLA in healthy donors. Study results and limitations: It was 164 TCR beta chains that were listed as cytomegalovirus-associated. As a later analysis revealed, most CMV-associated TCR beta chains appeared HLA-restricted.

Researchers ran the PCR with 60 Vbeta and 13 Jbeta primers. The repertoire was sequenced with immunoSEQ multiplex PCR; TCRdb's copy has only in-frame clones and lacks some. Among 100,000 to 150,000 clones listed, around 83% were seen once. As to this clone: Its antigen is not identified.

V lost 4 bases to trimming and J lost 7 bases; unmatched junction nucleotides: 10. Germline lookup yields CDR1 MNHEY and CDR2 SMNVEV (reference sequence). This CDR3 has 15 amino acids. The receptor was isolated from a man aged 50 or older in good health and CMV-seronegative. This chain connects TRBV27 to TRBJ2-7, with 10 nucleotides matching TRBD1. Sequencing used PBMCs. CDR3 region: CASSSVRTGGREQYF. The CDR3 nucleotides read TGTGCCAGCAGTTCTGTGCGGACAGGGGGGCGAGAGCAGTACTTC.